These 5 T cell receptor beta chains were all obtained from the same sample, sequenced in a study of blood T cell repertoires in COVID-19 (dated by TCRdb to 2018 to 2021). Library generation was performed with the immunoSEQ multiplex PCR assay. TCRdb limited this immuneACCESS table to in-frame rearrangements with V and J called. A share of clones is missing; checked studies link under half to unresolved V genes, and the rest is unexplained. This sample lists fewer than 300,000 clones; about 87% were detected once. The leading ten clones occupy roughly 6.1% of the sample. What was sequenced was peripheral blood. The receptors stem from a woman in her 50s with COVID-19, enrolled during active disease.

This sequence joins TRBV5-4 and TRBJ2-5; the D is unclear. The CDR3 consists of 11 residues. Trimming took 4 bases from V and 5 from J, leaving 6 bases between them. Germline V gives CDR1 SGHNT, CDR2 YYREEE (reference sequence). The CDR3 nucleotides are TGTGCCAGCAGCGGCAGTGAGACCCAGTACTTC. Protein: CASSGSETQYF.

This chain links TRBV4-1 with TRBJ2-1; 14 positions agree with TRBD2. Germline V gene data show CDR1 as MGHRA and CDR2 as YSYEKL. This CDR3 has 15 amino acids. V lost 2 bases to trimming and J lost 8 bases; unmatched junction nucleotides: 2. The CDR3 here is CASSQTGLAGDEQFF. The CDR3 DNA sequence: TGCGCCAGCAGCCAAACGGGACTAGCGGGAGATGAGCAGTTCTTC.

V and J are TRBV19 and TRBJ2-2; 10 bases line up with TRBD2. V lost 3 bases to trimming and J lost 4 bases; unmatched junction nucleotides: 8. The CDR3 extends over 17 amino acids. Germline V lookup: CDR1 LNHDA, CDR2 SQIVND (reference sequence). The CDR3 spells CASSILGLAGATGELFF. In nucleotides, the CDR3 is TGTGCCAGTAGTATTCTTGGGCTAGCGGGAGCCACCGGGGAGCTGTTTTTT.

J is TRBJ2-5 and V is TRBV5-8; weak D call: TRBD2 (5 bases). V was pared by 4 bases and J by 4 bases, with 23 bases between. Germline CDR1 reads SGHTS; CDR2 reads YDEGEE. The CDR3 runs to 17 residues. CDR3 in amino acids: CASSQQLFSSGRETQYF. CDR3 in DNA: TGTGCCAGCAGCCAACAACTCTTTAGTAGTGGGAGAGAGACCCAGTACTTC. Drawing the rest from reference TRBV5-8 and TRBJ2-5, the complete variable domain is EAGVTQSPTHLIKTRGQQATLRCSPISGHTSVYWYQQALGLGLQFLLWYDEGEERNRGNFPPRFSGRQFPNYSSELNVNALELEDSALYLCASSQQLFSSGRETQYFGPGTRLLVL.

The chain has TRBV7-9 and TRBJ1-1; the match to TRBD1 covers 7 bases. V was pared by 3 bases and J by 5 bases, with 6 bases of the junction left unmatched. The CDR3 loop spans 14 amino acids. From germline, CDR1 is SEHNR and CDR2 FQNEAQ (reference sequence). CDR3: CASSFEGAVTEAFF. In DNA, the CDR3 is TGTGCCAGCAGCTTCGAGGGGGCGGTAACTGAAGCTTTCTTT.